These 28 T cell receptor beta chains came from one sample sequenced in a study of blood T cells in healthy people across ages. Next came a second PCR, run for about 6 to 12 cycles, which used a sample-barcoded 5' primer along with a J-beta primer mix. One entry per CDR3 protein, called by TCRdb with MiXCR from the 5' RACE reads. The table includes 800,000 to 950,000 distinct CDR3 sequences, around 49% detected once. The specimen sequenced was blood. All receptors derive from a man in his thirties or forties in good health.

In its sample, this clonotype was seen a few times. The CDR3 coding sequence is TGTGCCAGCAGTTCCCTCCCTCGGACAGGGGTGCAAGAGACCCAGTACTTC. Protein sequence: CASSSLPRTGVQETQYF. V gene TRBV27 combines with J gene TRBJ2-5; 9 positions match TRBD1. Germline lookup yields CDR1 MNHEY and CDR2 SMNVEV (reference sequence). This CDR3 region has 17 residues. The V gene end was trimmed by 4 bases and the J gene end by 2 bases; junction bases not matched to a gene: 11.

This rearrangement joins TRBV20-1 to TRBJ1-1; D ambiguous. The V and J ends lost 4 bases and 1 base respectively, with 7 bases between them. This CDR3 is 12 amino acids long. Germline loops: CDR1 DFQATT, CDR2 SNEGSKA (reference sequence). The CDR3 bases are TGCAGTGCTACCGATTCGAACACTGAAGCTTTCTTT. It is translated as CSATDSNTEAFF.

The V and J genes are TRBV27 and TRBJ1-6, with a possible D match to TRBD1 (5 bases). The CDR3 has 16 residues. Germline V gene data show CDR1 as MNHEY and CDR2 as SMNVEV (reference sequence). Trimming removed 6 bases at V and 2 bases at J, with 14 bases between. Here the CDR3 reads CASSPRVGAYNSPLHF. The DNA of the CDR3 is TGTGCCAGCAGCCCTCGTGTAGGGGCCTATAATTCACCCCTCCACTTT.

The gene calls are TRBV5-1 and TRBJ2-4; D might be TRBD2 (5 bases). Germline V gene data show CDR1 as SGHRS and CDR2 as YFSETQ. The CDR3 loop spans 15 amino acids. Trimming removed 2 bases from V and 5 bases from J, with 14 bases in between. The CDR3 spells CASSFSWGAENIQYF. The CDR3 bases are TGCGCCAGCAGCTTCTCGTGGGGAGCGGAAAACATTCAGTACTTC. Looking up the rest from reference TRBV5-1 and TRBJ2-4 gives the full variable domain: KAGVTQTPRYLIKTRGQQVTLSCSPISGHRSVSWYQQTPGQGLQFLFEYFSETQRNKGNFPGRFSGRQFSNSRSEMNVSTLELGDSALYLCASSFSWGAENIQYFGAGTRLSVL.

This clonotype occurred once. V is TRBV9 and J is TRBJ2-1; D possibly corresponds to TRBD2 (5 bases). V was trimmed by 4 bases and J by 9 bases, leaving 20 bases between them. The germline V gene has CDR1 SGDLS and CDR2 YYNGEE. The CDR3 consists of 15 residues. Here the CDR3 reads CASSSRRAAETEQFF. CDR3 coding DNA: TGTGCCAGCAGCTCCCGACGAGCAGCGGAGACTGAGCAGTTCTTC.

The J gene is TRBJ1-1, the V gene TRBV20-1; unclear D gene. This CDR3 contains 12 residues. Germline CDR1 is DFQATT and CDR2 is SNEGSKA (reference sequence). With 5 bases removed from V and 5 bases from J, the gap between germline ends came to 12 bases. The CDR3 reads CSARIRWTEAFF. As DNA, the CDR3 is TGCAGTGCTCGGATCCGGTGGACTGAAGCTTTCTTT.

The rearrangement joins TRBV4-3 to TRBJ1-6, with D tentatively TRBD1 (6 bases). The ends were cut back, 0 bases at V and 9 bases at J, with 15 bases in the middle. Germline V lookup: CDR1 LGHNA, CDR2 YSLEER. The CDR3 runs to 16 residues. The CDR3 nucleotides read TGCGCCAGCAGCCAAGATCCAGGGGTGTCGGGTTCACCCCTCCACTTT. Amino acids: CASSQDPGVSGSPLHF.

J is TRBJ2-3 and V is TRBV7-2; 15 positions match TRBD2. The ends lost 5 bases at V and 0 bases at J; junction bases unmatched: 9. Germline values: CDR1 SGHTA, CDR2 FQGNSA. This CDR3 region has 19 residues. The CDR3 bases are TGTGCCAGCAGCCCCGTGGGACTAGCGGGGGGCCAGAGCACAGATACGCAGTATTTT. Encoded protein: CASSPVGLAGGQSTDTQYF.

This clonotype was seen a handful of times. The chain is built from TRBV5-1 and TRBJ2-1; D call uncertain. This CDR3 comprises 15 residues. The V gene lost 0 bases and the J gene lost 3 bases, with 10 bases spanning the gap. The germline V gene has CDR1 SGHRS and CDR2 YFSETQ. This chain's CDR3 is CASSLGELFYNEQFF. CDR3 sequence (DNA): TGCGCCAGCAGCTTGGGGGAACTCTTCTACAATGAGCAGTTCTTC.

The V and J genes are TRBV11-2 and TRBJ2-7, with D hard to call. Matching the DNA end better, TRBJ2-5 makes the J call doubtful. From germline, CDR1 is SGHAT and CDR2 FQNNGV. CDR3 length: 16 residues. DNA of the CDR3: TGTGCCAGCAGCATGAGCCGGACGGCCATTCAAGAGACCCAGTACTTC. This sequence encodes CASSMSRTAIQETQYF.

V usage is TRBV5-1 and J usage is TRBJ2-3; perhaps TRBD2 as D (6 bases). The CDR3 is made up of 17 amino acids. The V end was cut by 4 bases, the J end by 2 bases, with 20 bases between. Germline values: CDR1 SGHRS, CDR2 YFSETQ. CDR3 residues: CASSQDSAGITTDTQYF. Here the CDR3 DNA reads TGCGCCAGCAGCCAGGATAGCGCGGGGATTACCACAGATACGCAGTATTTT.

The chain joins TRBV11-2 to TRBJ2-2; a possible D gene is TRBD1 (5 bases). This CDR3 has 15 residues. Germline V gives CDR1 SGHAT, CDR2 FQNNGV. The germline V and J ends were trimmed by 1 base and 5 bases, with 11 bases remaining between them. This chain's CDR3 is CASSLGLKGTGELFF. The CDR3 DNA is TGTGCCAGCAGCTTAGGGTTGAAGGGGACCGGGGAGCTGTTTTTT.

This clonotype appeared many times. This chain connects TRBV5-6 to TRBJ2-1; TRBD2 matches 10 bases. The germline V gene has CDR1 SGHDT and CDR2 YYEEEE. The CDR3 runs 14 residues. J gave up 12 bases and V 6 bases, and 12 bases lay outside the gene matches. The CDR3 here is CASTRGGSGGTQFF. CDR3 DNA sequence: TGTGCCAGCACCCGAGGGGGTAGCGGGGGGACGCAGTTCTTC.

This chain uses TRBV3-1 with TRBJ1-6; D might be TRBD1 (6 bases). The CDR3 is 14 residues long. V was trimmed by 4 bases and J by 10 bases, leaving 14 bases between them. The germline CDR1 and CDR2 sequences are LGHDT and YNNKEL (reference sequence). In DNA, the CDR3 is TGTGCCAGCAGCCCTGCGGGGGCTGGCTCACCCCTCCACTTT. Protein: CASSPAGAGSPLHF.

This clonotype was detected ten times or more. The rearrangement uses TRBV28 and TRBJ2-5; D is unclear. Germline V gives CDR1 MDHEN, CDR2 SYDVKM. The CDR3 covers 13 residues. Trimming shortened V by 2 bases and J by 0 bases, and 4 bases separated the two germline ends. CDR3 amino acids: CASSLPDQETQYF. The CDR3 coding sequence is TGTGCCAGCAGTTTACCGGACCAAGAGACCCAGTACTTC.

There are a few counts of this clonotype. The chain recombines TRBV24-1 with TRBJ2-5; D possibly matches TRBD1 or TRBD2 (5 bases each). The germline V gene has CDR1 KGHDR and CDR2 SFDVKD. This CDR3 comprises 14 residues. Trimming cost V 4 bases and J 5 bases, with 13 bases left between them. The CDR3 here is CATSDRGWGETQYF. In nucleotides, the CDR3 is TGTGCCACCAGTGACCGCGGATGGGGGGAGACCCAGTACTTC.

The chain links TRBV7-8 to TRBJ2-1; D might be TRBD2 (5 bases). Germline V gives CDR1 SGHVS, CDR2 FQNEAQ. There are 13 residues in the CDR3. With 6 bases removed from V and 10 bases from J, the gap between germline ends came to 16 bases. The CDR3 region is CASRGSPLGEQFF. CDR3 nucleotide sequence: TGTGCCAGCAGAGGGAGTCCGCTGGGGGAGCAGTTCTTC.

This clonotype occurred a few times. CDR3 coding DNA: TGCGCCAGCAGCTTGGAAGGCAGGGAAAAGGCTAACTATGGCTACACCTTC. Encoded protein: CASSLEGREKANYGYTF. The J gene is TRBJ1-2, the V gene TRBV5-1; D is possibly TRBD1 (5 bases). The length of the CDR3 is 17 residues. Trimming cost V 0 bases and J 0 bases, with 15 bases left between them. Germline V gene lookup returns CDR1 SGHRS and CDR2 YFSETQ. Full variable domain (missing parts from reference TRBV5-1 and TRBJ1-2): KAGVTQTPRYLIKTRGQQVTLSCSPISGHRSVSWYQQTPGQGLQFLFEYFSETQRNKGNFPGRFSGRQFSNSRSEMNVSTLELGDSALYLCASSLEGREKANYGYTFGSGTRLTVV.

This clonotype was seen more than once but under ten times. This chain connects TRBV6-5 to TRBJ1-2, with unresolved D. The CDR3 sequence is 12 residues long. Germline-derived CDR1 and CDR2 are MNHEY and SVGAGI. V shed 8 bases and J shed 6 bases, with 13 bases lying between them. The CDR3 sequence: CASGLEVDGYTF. The CDR3 coding sequence is TGTGCCAGCGGCCTGGAAGTCGATGGCTACACCTTC.

This clonotype has a handful of counts. This chain links TRBV6-1 with TRBJ2-3; D perhaps matches TRBD1 (6 bases). The V end was cut by 6 bases, the J end by 11 bases, with 21 bases between. CDR1 is MNHNS and CDR2 is SASEGT in the germline V gene. This CDR3 comprises 14 residues. The CDR3 bases are TGTGCCAGCAGAATTGGACAGCTCGGTGAAGGGCAGTATTTT. Protein: CASRIGQLGEGQYF.

The rearrangement joins TRBV18 to TRBJ2-4; TRBD1 aligns across 10 bases. Germline assignment: CDR1 KGHSH and CDR2 LQKENI. With 3 bases clipped from V and 1 base from J, the junction kept 3 bases outside the gene matches. The CDR3 is 16 amino acids. The CDR3: CASSPQTGGAKNIQYF. The CDR3 DNA reads as TGTGCCAGCTCACCTCAGACAGGGGGCGCCAAAAACATTCAGTACTTC.

The V gene is TRBV6-5, the J gene TRBJ1-1; D is uncertain. This CDR3 has 12 amino acids. Per germline, CDR1 MNHEY and CDR2 SVGAGI. The V end was cut by 11 bases, the J end by 4 bases, with 14 bases between. CDR3 DNA sequence: TGTGCCCGCGGAAATGCTGGCACTGAAGCTTTCTTT. This sequence encodes CARGNAGTEAFF.

This clonotype was seen a single time. The chain combines TRBV6-2 or TRBV6-3 with TRBJ2-6; D not certain. Deletions cut 2 bases from V and 3 bases from J, with 8 bases between. This CDR3 has 15 residues. Germline lookup yields CDR1 MNHEY and CDR2 SVGEGT. As DNA, the CDR3 is TGTGCCAGCAGTTACCCGATGGATGGGGCCAACGTCCTGACTTTC. It translates to CASSYPMDGANVLTF.

V is TRBV2 and J is TRBJ2-6; D is uncertain. This CDR3 comprises 15 residues. From germline, CDR1 is SNHLY and CDR2 FYNNEI. V was clipped by 6 bases and J by 0 bases, with 9 bases between them. CDR3 sequence reads: CASRQFNSGANVLTF. The CDR3 nucleotides read TGTGCCAGCAGACAATTTAACTCTGGGGCCAACGTCCTGACTTTC.

This clonotype was picked up one time. The genes are TRBV6-5 and TRBJ2-3, with a tentative D call TRBD1 (5 bases). The CDR3 length is 14 residues. V was trimmed by 2 bases and J by 5 bases, leaving 11 bases between them. Germline assignment: CDR1 MNHEY and CDR2 SVGAGI. As DNA, the CDR3 is TGTGCCAGCAGTTACACAGGCCAATTAGATACGCAGTATTTT. It translates to CASSYTGQLDTQYF.

This clonotype was detected a few times. This chain joins TRBV6-5 and TRBJ1-1; weak D call: TRBD1 (6 bases). The CDR3 sequence is 16 residues long. Trimming left V 3 bases short and J 1 base short, with 15 bases between. Looked up from germline, CDR1 is MNHEY and CDR2 is SVGAGI. The CDR3 spells CASSYRVGQRNTEAFF. CDR3 nucleotide sequence: TGTGCCAGCAGTTATAGGGTTGGACAGAGGAACACTGAAGCTTTCTTT.

The chain uses TRBV7-2 and TRBJ2-3, with 10 bases matching TRBD2. This CDR3 has 16 amino acids. In germline, CDR1 is SGHTA, CDR2 FQGNSA. V was clipped by 1 base and J by 1 base; unmatched bases: 2. The DNA of the CDR3 is TGTGCCAGCAGCTTAGAGCTAGCGGGGGGCACAGATACGCAGTATTTT. The encoded protein is CASSLELAGGTDTQYF.

This clonotype was counted only a few times. The V gene is TRBV28, the J gene TRBJ1-5; tentative D call: TRBD1 (6 bases). The V and J ends lost 3 bases and 2 bases respectively, with 14 bases between them. Germline V lookup: CDR1 MDHEN, CDR2 SYDVKM. The CDR3 extends over 16 amino acids. This CDR3 reads CASSFGGAFGNQPQHF. In nucleotides, the CDR3 is TGTGCCAGCAGTTTTGGGGGGGCGTTCGGCAATCAGCCCCAGCATTTT.